Sequencing of this T cell receptor (beta chain) was carried out in a study of blood T cell repertoires in COVID-19 (dated by TCRdb to 2020 to 2021). A note on the overall study: Samples from collaborators originated in the United States, Italy and Spain and spanned both the acute and convalescent phases of COVID-19. The dataset comprised deeply sampled blood TCRbeta repertoires from subjects exposed to, actively infected with, or recovered from COVID-19. Sample metadata almost always included a de-identified subject ID, COVID-19 status, age in years and sex. Samples came from the ongoing ImmuneRACE study (first 160 participants) plus 1,254 subjects from 6 global collaborators. Where available, HLA class I and class II types were obtained from metadata supplied by the sample provider rather than from assay-based typing. A freely available public database, intended as a resource for researchers studying the immune response to SARS-CoV-2, is where the repertoires were released. The prospective study material was composed of cDNA or gDNA derived from T cells, B-cell-depleted T cells, or PBMCs. The paper's findings and limits, for the study overall: The quantity of clinical and demographic metadata differed by source and by participant and was supplied without curation.

Remarks on this clone: The clone's antigen remains unknown. Mismatch with germline at one junction end may stem from a read error.

One collaborating source in Seattle enrolled patients during active infection and followed them longitudinally through the course of disease. Whole blood was collected in K2EDTA tubes by collaborating institutions according to the institutions' own protocols. For TCRbeta analysis, collaborators shipped samples as frozen whole blood, isolated PBMCs, or DNA extracted from either of those sample types. The immunoSEQ Assay, a bias-controlled multiplex PCR, was used to amplify TCRbeta CDR3 regions from genomic DNA. The study's own analysis went as follows. Within the assay, amplification of reference gene primers was used to estimate how many nucleated cells each sample contained. To quantify the absolute abundance of each unique TCRbeta CDR3 rearrangement, sequence reads were collapsed and filtered. For each sample, productive Simpson clonality was calculated as the square root of Simpson's diversity index over productive rearrangements. Drawn from immuneACCESS, this table holds only the in-frame rearrangements with V and J called that TCRdb kept. Clones are partly lost; checked studies trace under half to an unresolved V gene and leave the rest unexplained. That table gives V, J and clone size, and the DNA gave D and trimming. In all, the sample holds more than 350,000 clones, and around 87% of those were seen once. About 10% of the sample belongs to the ten largest clones.

Its CDR3 holds 12 amino acids, cysteine through phenylalanine. The DNA shown is the 36-base CDR3, in frame from base 1. Here the chain combines TRBV6-7 and TRBJ2-7; 7 bases in between match TRBD1. TRBV6-7 is known as an ORF, though its function is uncertain. This receptor was identified in a young woman with COVID-19, enrolled during active disease. The specimen sequenced was peripheral blood. The CDR3 reads CASIKTAGTVNF. The nucleotides read TGTGCCAGCATCAAAACGGCAGGGACAGTTAACTTC.